This T cell receptor beta chain was identified during a study of technical replicates of blood from a handful of donors. Produced via immunoSEQ multiplex PCR; TCRdb's table is partial and in-frame only. The data contain around 81,000 clones, over 75% of them singletons. Germline trimming cut 3 bases from V and 5 bases from J; bases unmatched to any gene: 4. In germline, CDR1 is KGHSH, CDR2 LQKENI. This CDR3 contains 14 residues. The TCR comes from a human donor in good health. Some clones in this sample may be carry-over from other donors' samples. The genes are TRBV18 and TRBJ2-7; 10 nucleotides match TRBD1. The sequenced sample was PBMCs. CDR3 sequence reads: CASSPPGQGHEQYF. CDR3 DNA: TGTGCCAGCTCACCCCCGGGACAGGGGCACGAGCAGTACTTC. The variable domain in full, with the rest retrieved from reference TRBV18 and TRBJ2-7, is NAGVMQNPRHLVRRRGQEARLRCSPMKGHSHVYWYRQLPEEGLKFMVYLQKENIIDESGMPKERFSAEFPKEGPSILRIQQVVRGDSAAYFCASSPPGQGHEQYFGPGTRLTVT.